This T cell receptor beta chain is from a study of blood T cells in healthy people across ages. The length of the CDR3 is 18 residues. The authors drew around 11 milliliters of peripheral blood from each donor. Isolation recovered at least 6.5 million PBMCs from every sample. It was with a sample-barcoded 5' primer and a J-beta primer mix that a second PCR of about 7 to 12 cycles was run. In TCRdb, the 5' RACE reads were re-called with MiXCR into one record per CDR3 protein. This table has 2 million or so distinct CDR3 sequences, 40% to 55% appearing once. Overall study results and limits: From one million sequenced T cells, diversity estimates were lower bounds. While age rose, TCR beta diversity per million T cells dropped in a roughly linear way.

Note on this clonotype: The antigen is not known.

The TCR comes from a woman between 40 and 50 years old in good health. The rearrangement joins TRBV21-1 to TRBJ2-4; TRBD1 reflects the table's D call only, with no check against the DNA. TRBV21-1 is a pseudogene locus. Sequencing input: blood. This CDR3 is CASSTLTLTCEAKNIQYF. CDR3 DNA sequence: TGTGCCAGCAGCACTCTTACCCTGACTTGTGAAGCCAAAAACATTCAGTACTTC.